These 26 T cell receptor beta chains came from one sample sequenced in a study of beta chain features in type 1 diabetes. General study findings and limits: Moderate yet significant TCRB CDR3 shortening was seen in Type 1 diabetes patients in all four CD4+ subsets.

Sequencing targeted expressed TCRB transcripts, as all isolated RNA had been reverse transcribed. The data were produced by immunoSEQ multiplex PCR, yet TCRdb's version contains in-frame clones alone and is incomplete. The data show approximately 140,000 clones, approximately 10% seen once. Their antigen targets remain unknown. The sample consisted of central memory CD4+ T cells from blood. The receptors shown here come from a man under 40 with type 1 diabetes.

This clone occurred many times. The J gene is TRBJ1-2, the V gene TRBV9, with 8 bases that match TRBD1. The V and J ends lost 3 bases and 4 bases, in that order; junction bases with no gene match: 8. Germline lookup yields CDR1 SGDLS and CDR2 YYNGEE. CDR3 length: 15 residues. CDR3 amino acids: CASSAGTGLSYGYTF. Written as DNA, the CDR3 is TGTGCCAGCAGCGCTGGGACAGGCTTGAGCTATGGCTACACCTTC.

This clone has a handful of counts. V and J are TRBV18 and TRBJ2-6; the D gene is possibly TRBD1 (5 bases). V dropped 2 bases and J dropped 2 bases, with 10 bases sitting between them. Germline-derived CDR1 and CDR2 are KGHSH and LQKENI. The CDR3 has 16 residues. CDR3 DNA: TGTGCCAGCTCACCAAAATTAGGGGCTGGGGCCAACGTCCTGACTTTC. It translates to CASSPKLGAGANVLTF. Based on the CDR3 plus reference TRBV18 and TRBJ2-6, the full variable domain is NAGVMQNPRHLVRRRGQEARLRCSPMKGHSHVYWYRQLPEEGLKFMVYLQKENIIDESGMPKERFSAEFPKEGPSILRIQQVVRGDSAAYFCASSPKLGAGANVLTFGAGSRLTVL.

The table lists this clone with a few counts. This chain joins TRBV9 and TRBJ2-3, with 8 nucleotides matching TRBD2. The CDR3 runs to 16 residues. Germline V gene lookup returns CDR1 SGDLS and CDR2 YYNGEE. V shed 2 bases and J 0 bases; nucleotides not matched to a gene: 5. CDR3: CASSVSGGLSTDTQYF. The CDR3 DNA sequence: TGTGCCAGCAGCGTCTCGGGGGGGTTGAGCACAGATACGCAGTATTTT.

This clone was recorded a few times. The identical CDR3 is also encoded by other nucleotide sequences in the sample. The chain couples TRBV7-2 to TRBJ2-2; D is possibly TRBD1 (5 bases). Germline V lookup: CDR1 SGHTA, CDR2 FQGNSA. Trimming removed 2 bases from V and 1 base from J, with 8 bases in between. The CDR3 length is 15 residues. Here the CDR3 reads CASSLRTGNTGELFF. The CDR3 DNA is TGTGCCAGCAGCTTACGAACAGGGAACACCGGGGAGCTGTTTTTT.

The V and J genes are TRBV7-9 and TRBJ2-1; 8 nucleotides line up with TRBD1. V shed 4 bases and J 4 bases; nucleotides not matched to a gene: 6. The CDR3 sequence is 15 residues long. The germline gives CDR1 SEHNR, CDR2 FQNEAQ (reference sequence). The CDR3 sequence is CASSWTTGAYNEQFF. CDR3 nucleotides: TGTGCCAGCAGCTGGACGACAGGGGCATACAATGAGCAGTTCTTC.

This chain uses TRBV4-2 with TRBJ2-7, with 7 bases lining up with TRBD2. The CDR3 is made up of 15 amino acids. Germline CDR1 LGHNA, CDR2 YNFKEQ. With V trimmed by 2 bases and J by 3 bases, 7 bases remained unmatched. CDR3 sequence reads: CASSQRVGGNYEQYF. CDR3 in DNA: TGTGCCAGCAGCCAAAGGGTGGGAGGGAACTACGAGCAGTACTTC.

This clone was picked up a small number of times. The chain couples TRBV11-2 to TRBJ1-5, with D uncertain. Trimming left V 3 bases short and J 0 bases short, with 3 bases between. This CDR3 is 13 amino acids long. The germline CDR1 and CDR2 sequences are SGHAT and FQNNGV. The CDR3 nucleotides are TGTGCCAGCAGCTTCAGTAGCAATCAGCCCCAGCATTTT. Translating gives CASSFSSNQPQHF. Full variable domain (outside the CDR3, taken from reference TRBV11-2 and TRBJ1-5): EAGVAQSPRYKIIEKRQSVAFWCNPISGHATLYWYQQILGQGPKLLIQFQNNGVVDDSQLPKDRFSAERLKGVDSTLKIQPAKLEDSAVYLCASSFSSNQPQHFGDGTRLSIL.

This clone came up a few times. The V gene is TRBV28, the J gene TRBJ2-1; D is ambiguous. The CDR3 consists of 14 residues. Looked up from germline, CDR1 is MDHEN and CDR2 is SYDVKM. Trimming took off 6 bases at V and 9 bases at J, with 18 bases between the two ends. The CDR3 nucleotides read TGTGCCAGCAGCCGAGGAACCACTTATCGTGAGCAGTTCTTC. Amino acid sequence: CASSRGTTYREQFF.

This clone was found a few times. The CDR3 here is CATRRGNDEQFF. DNA for the CDR3: TGCGCCACGAGGCGGGGGAACGATGAGCAGTTCTTC. V usage is TRBV5-1 and J usage is TRBJ2-1, with 7 positions matching TRBD2. The V gene end was trimmed by 9 bases and the J gene end by 8 bases; junction bases not matched to a gene: 8. The CDR3 runs to 12 residues. Germline CDR1 reads SGHRS; CDR2 reads YFSETQ.

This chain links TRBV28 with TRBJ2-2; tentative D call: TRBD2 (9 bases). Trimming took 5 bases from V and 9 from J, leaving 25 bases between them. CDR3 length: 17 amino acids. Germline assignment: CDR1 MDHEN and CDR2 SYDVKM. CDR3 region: CASSGQGRGSGGRELFF. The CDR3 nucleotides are TGTGCCAGCAGTGGACAGGGTAGAGGTAGCGGGGGCCGGGAGCTGTTTTTT.

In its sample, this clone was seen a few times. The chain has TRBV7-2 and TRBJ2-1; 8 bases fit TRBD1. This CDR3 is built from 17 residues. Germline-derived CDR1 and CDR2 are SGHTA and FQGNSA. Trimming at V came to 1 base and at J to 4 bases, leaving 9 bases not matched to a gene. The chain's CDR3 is CASSLVRGRVGYNEQFF. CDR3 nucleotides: TGTGCCAGCAGCTTAGTCAGGGGGCGGGTGGGATACAATGAGCAGTTCTTC.

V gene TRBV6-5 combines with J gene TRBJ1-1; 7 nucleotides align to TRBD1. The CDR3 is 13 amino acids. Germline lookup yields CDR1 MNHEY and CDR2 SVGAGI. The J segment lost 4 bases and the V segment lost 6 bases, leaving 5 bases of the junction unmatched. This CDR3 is CASRPTGVTEAFF. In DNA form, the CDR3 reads TGTGCCAGCAGGCCCACAGGGGTCACTGAAGCTTTCTTT.

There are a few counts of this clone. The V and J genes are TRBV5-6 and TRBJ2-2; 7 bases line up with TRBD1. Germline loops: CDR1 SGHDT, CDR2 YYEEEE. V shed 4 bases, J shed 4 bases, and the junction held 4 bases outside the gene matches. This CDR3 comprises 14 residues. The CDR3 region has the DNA TGTGCCAGCAGCCGGACAGGAATCACCGGGGAGCTGTTTTTT. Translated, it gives CASSRTGITGELFF. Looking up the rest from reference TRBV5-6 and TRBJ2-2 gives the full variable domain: DAGVTQSPTHLIKTRGQQVTLRCSPKSGHDTVSWYQQALGQGPQFIFQYYEEEERQRGNFPDRFSGHQFPNYSSELNVNALLLGDSALYLCASSRTGITGELFFGEGSRLTVL.

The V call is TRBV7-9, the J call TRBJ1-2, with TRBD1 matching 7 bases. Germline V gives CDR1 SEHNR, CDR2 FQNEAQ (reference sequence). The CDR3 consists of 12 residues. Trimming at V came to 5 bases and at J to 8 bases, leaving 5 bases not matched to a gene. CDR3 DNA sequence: TGTGCCAGCAGCCCTGGACAGGAGGGCTACACCTTC. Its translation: CASSPGQEGYTF.

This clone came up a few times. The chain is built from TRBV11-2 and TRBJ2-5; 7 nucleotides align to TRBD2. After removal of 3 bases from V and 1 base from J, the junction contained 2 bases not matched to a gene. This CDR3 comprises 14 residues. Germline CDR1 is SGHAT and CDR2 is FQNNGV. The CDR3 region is CASSLGGFQETQYF. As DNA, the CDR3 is TGTGCCAGCAGCTTGGGAGGGTTCCAAGAGACCCAGTACTTC.

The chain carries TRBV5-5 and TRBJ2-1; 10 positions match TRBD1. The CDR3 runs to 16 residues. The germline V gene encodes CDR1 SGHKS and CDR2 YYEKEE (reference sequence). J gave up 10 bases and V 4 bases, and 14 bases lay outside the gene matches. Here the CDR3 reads CASSPLLGTGAYEQFF. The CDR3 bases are TGTGCCAGCAGCCCTTTGTTAGGGACAGGGGCTTACGAGCAGTTCTTC.

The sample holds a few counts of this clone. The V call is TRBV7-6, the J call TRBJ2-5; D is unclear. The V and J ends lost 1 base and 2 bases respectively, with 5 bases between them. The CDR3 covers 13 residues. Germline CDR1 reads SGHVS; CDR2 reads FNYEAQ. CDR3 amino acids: CASSLVHQETQYF. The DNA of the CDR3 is TGTGCCAGCAGCTTAGTACATCAAGAGACCCAGTACTTC.

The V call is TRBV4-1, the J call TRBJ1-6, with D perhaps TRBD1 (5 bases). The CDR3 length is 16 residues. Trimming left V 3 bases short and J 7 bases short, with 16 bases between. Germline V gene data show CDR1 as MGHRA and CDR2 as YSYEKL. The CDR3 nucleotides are TGCGCCAGCAGCCATCGAAGGGGTCAAGGGAATTCACCCCTCCACTTT. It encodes CASSHRRGQGNSPLHF.

As DNA, the CDR3 is TGTGCCAGCAGCTCCTCGACAGGCTGGGGTGAGCAGTACTTC. Its translation is CASSSSTGWGEQYF. The chain uses TRBV7-9 and TRBJ2-7; possibly TRBD1 for D (6 bases). The V gene lost 4 bases and the J gene lost 7 bases, with 17 bases spanning the gap. The length of the CDR3 is 14 residues. Germline-derived CDR1 and CDR2 are SEHNR and FQNEAQ (reference sequence).

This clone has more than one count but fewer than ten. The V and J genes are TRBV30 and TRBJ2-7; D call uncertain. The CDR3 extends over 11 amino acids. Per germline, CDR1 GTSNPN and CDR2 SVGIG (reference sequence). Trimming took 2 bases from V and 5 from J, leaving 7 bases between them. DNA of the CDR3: TGTGCCTGGAGTTCCTACGACGAGCAGTACTTC. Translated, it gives CAWSSYDEQYF. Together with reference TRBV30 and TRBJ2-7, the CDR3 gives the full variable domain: SQTIHQWPATLVQPVGSPLSLECTVEGTSNPNLYWYRQAAGRGLQLLFYSVGIGQISSEVPQNLSASRPQDRQFILSSKKLLLSDSGFYLCAWSSYDEQYFGPGTRLTVT.

CDR3 sequence reads: CASSLVGLGLASAETQYF. The CDR3 DNA reads TGTGCCAGCAGCTTAGTAGGATTGGGGTTGGCTAGCGCGGAGACCCAGTACTTC. The gene calls are TRBV11-2 and TRBJ2-5; D might be TRBD2 (6 bases). Germline CDR1 SGHAT, CDR2 FQNNGV. The V end was cut by 1 base, the J end by 5 bases, with 23 bases between. The CDR3 runs 18 residues.

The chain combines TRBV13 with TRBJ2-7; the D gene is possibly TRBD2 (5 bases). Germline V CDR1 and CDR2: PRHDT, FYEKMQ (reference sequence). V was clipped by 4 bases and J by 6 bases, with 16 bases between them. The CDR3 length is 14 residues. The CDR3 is CASSSLGGGFEQYF. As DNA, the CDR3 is TGTGCCAGCAGCTCGCTTGGAGGCGGCTTCGAGCAGTACTTC.

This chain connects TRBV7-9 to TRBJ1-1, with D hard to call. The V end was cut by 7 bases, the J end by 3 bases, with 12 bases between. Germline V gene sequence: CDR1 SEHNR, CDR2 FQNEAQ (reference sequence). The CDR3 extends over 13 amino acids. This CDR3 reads CASIRIGYTEAFF. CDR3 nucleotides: TGTGCCAGCATAAGGATCGGGTACACTGAAGCTTTCTTT.

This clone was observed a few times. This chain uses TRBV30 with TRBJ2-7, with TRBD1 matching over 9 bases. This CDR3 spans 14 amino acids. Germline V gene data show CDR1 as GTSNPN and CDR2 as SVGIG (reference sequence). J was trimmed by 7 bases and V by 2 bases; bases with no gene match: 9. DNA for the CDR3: TGTGCCTGGAGTACCGGGACAGGGTATGAAGAGCAGTACTTC. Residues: CAWSTGTGYEEQYF.

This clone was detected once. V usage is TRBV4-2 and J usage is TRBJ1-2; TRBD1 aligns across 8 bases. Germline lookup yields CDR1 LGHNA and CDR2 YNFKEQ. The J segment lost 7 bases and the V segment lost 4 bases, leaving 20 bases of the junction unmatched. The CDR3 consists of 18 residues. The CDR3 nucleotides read TGTGCCAGCAGCCCCTATTCAGCGATTGAGTGGCAGGGGGCTGGCTACACCTTC. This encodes CASSPYSAIEWQGAGYTF.

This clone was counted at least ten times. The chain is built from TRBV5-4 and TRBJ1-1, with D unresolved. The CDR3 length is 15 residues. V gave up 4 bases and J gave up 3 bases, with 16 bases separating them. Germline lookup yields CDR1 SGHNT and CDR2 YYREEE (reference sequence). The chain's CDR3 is CASSGYMDSDTEAFF. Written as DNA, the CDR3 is TGTGCCAGCAGCGGATACATGGATAGCGACACTGAAGCTTTCTTT.